The source of this T cell receptor beta chain is a study of Ad26.COV2.S vaccination and SARS-CoV-2 variants. Across the study: This donor came from the COV1001 trial of Ad26.COV2.S. General study points: Reported findings describe substantial breadth in spike-specific CD8+ and CD4+ T cell responses following vaccination.

Sample treatment: 15 to 20 received Ad26.COV2.S at low or high dose, single or two shots; several received placebo; per-sample allocation not given. Samples analyzed were those drawn on day 63 after the first vaccine or placebo injection. The study used a vaccine consisting of an Ad26 vector that expressed Wuhan-strain SARS-CoV-2 spike. Concerning this clone: Its antigen is unknown.

Assay used: immunoSEQ multiplex PCR; TCRdb lists only in-frame clones, some missing. The sample has about 260,000 clones; around 90% are singletons. The CDR3 extends over 15 amino acids. V shed 6 bases, J shed 2 bases, and the junction held 6 bases outside the gene matches. Germline CDR1 is MNHEY and CDR2 is SVGAGI. The specimen was peripheral blood, collected in a trial of Ad26.COV2.S vaccine versus placebo. This receptor was identified in a person aged 18 to 65 who received the Ad26.COV2.S COVID-19 vaccine or a placebo. The J gene is TRBJ2-3, the V gene TRBV6-5, with TRBD1 matching over 9 bases. The CDR3 coding sequence is TGTGCCAGCAGCCTCCGGGACAGGGACACAGATACGCAGTATTTT. Its translation is CASSLRDRDTDTQYF.